Below, one T cell receptor beta chain is given with its context. What it recognizes is unknown. Graves' hyperthyroidism showing no ophthalmopathy progression within 18 months was considered stable. This specimen belongs to a study of T cells in Graves' hyperthyroidism and ophthalmopathy. RNA transcripts yielded amplified TCR beta CDR3 regions. The HTBI primer set drove a first-round RT-PCR of the TCR CDR3. Each CDR3 protein gets one entry after TCRdb re-called the multiplex PCR reads with MiXCR. Seen here are 300,000 or so distinct CDR3 sequences, roughly a fifth observed once, and the top ten hold around 50%. The CDR3 runs 15 residues. CDR1 MDHEN and CDR2 SYDVKM come from the germline V gene. V shed 2 bases and J 4 bases; nucleotides not matched to a gene: 5. Study-wide points: Most thyroid-expanded clonotypes above 0.001 were also found in blood. By a 13 V-J model, ophthalmopathy was set apart from stable hyperthyroidism. In validation, the model predicted ophthalmopathy. These predictions came a median approximately 5.9 months before onset.

The rearrangement links TRBV28 to TRBJ2-7, with 10 bases that match TRBD1. This sequence was found in a woman in her forties or fifties with Graves' hyperthyroidism. The sample consisted of blood. CDR3 bases: TGTGCCAGCAGTTTACCCCAGGACAGGGGGTACGAGCAGTACTTC. Its translation is CASSLPQDRGYEQYF.